Shown below are 28 T cell receptor beta chains from a single sample sequenced in a study of blood T cell repertoires in COVID-19. Sequencing was performed with immunoSEQ multiplex PCR; in TCRdb, only in-frame clones are kept and a portion is missing. The table includes about 130,000 clones, 84% detected once. Source material: peripheral blood. The receptors shown here come from a human donor in a cohort sampled during active COVID-19.

The rearrangement uses TRBV30 and TRBJ2-1; 7 bases agree with TRBD2. CDR3 size: 13 residues. The J segment lost 12 bases and the V segment lost 4 bases, leaving 12 bases of the junction unmatched. Germline-derived CDR1 and CDR2 are GTSNPN and SVGIG (reference sequence). In nucleotides, the CDR3 is TGTGCCTGGATACCTCTCTGGGGAGGGCCGCAGTTCTTC. Amino acid sequence: CAWIPLWGGPQFF.

The table lists this clone with a count of one. J is TRBJ2-3 and V is TRBV5-8; a possible D gene is TRBD2 (5 bases). Germline CDR1 reads SGHTS; CDR2 reads YDEGEE. Deletions cut 2 bases from V and 3 bases from J, with 10 bases between. This CDR3 is built from 14 residues. The CDR3 is CASSLGLATDTQYF. The CDR3 DNA follows: TGTGCCAGCAGCTTAGGGCTAGCTACAGATACGCAGTATTTT.

V usage is TRBV11-3 and J usage is TRBJ2-2; D is perhaps TRBD1 (6 bases). Trimming took 5 bases from V and 3 from J, leaving 16 bases between them. Looked up from germline, CDR1 is SGHNT and CDR2 is YENEEA. The CDR3 is 16 residues long. The CDR3 DNA reads as TGTGCCAGCAGCACCGGCGGGCCAGGGGACACCGGGGAGCTGTTTTTT. This gives the protein CASSTGGPGDTGELFF.

In its sample, this clone was seen once. The V call is TRBV19, the J call TRBJ2-3; 10 bases match TRBD2. V shed 9 bases, J shed 2 bases, and the junction held 17 bases outside the gene matches. The CDR3 extends over 18 amino acids. Germline CDR1 and CDR2: LNHDA and SQIVND (reference sequence). CDR3 protein: CASRSGSGGAWDTDTQYF. CDR3 DNA: TGTGCCAGCCGGTCGGGGAGCGGGGGGGCTTGGGACACAGATACGCAGTATTTT.

The chain links TRBV5-1 to TRBJ2-7, with a possible D match to TRBD2 (6 bases). The CDR3 runs to 13 residues. V was trimmed by 1 base and J by 7 bases, leaving 12 bases between them. Germline V CDR1 and CDR2: SGHRS, YFSETQ. The CDR3 sequence: CASSLTESGEQYF. The CDR3 DNA is TGCGCCAGCAGCTTGACAGAAAGCGGGGAGCAGTACTTC.

This clone was recorded at least ten times. The chain has TRBV7-9 and TRBJ2-3; 11 nucleotides line up with TRBD2. The CDR3 is 15 residues long. Trimming at V came to 6 bases and at J to 3 bases, leaving 5 bases not matched to a gene. Germline loops: CDR1 SEHNR, CDR2 FQNEAQ (reference sequence). In DNA form, the CDR3 reads TGTGCCAGCAGGCTACTAGCGGGGGTAACAGATACGCAGTATTTT. This encodes CASRLLAGVTDTQYF. Complete variable domain (other parts from reference TRBV7-9 and TRBJ2-3): DTGVSQNPRHKITKRGQNVTFRCDPISEHNRLYWYRQTLGQGPEFLTYFQNEAQLEKSRLLSDRFSAERPKGSFSTLEIQRTEQGDSAMYLCASRLLAGVTDTQYFGPGTRLTVL.

The rearrangement joins TRBV28 to TRBJ2-3; 9 bases align to TRBD2. CDR3 length: 17 residues. J lost 2 bases, V lost 8 bases, and 14 bases had no gene match. Looked up from germline, CDR1 is MDHEN and CDR2 is SYDVKM. The CDR3 DNA reads as TGTGCCAGCCGTCCAGCGGGGGGCTCCTCCAACACAGATACGCAGTATTTT. Translation: CASRPAGGSSNTDTQYF.

This chain connects TRBV6-6 to TRBJ1-5, with D perhaps matching TRBD1 (5 bases). This CDR3 region has 17 residues. V was cut by 5 bases and J by 2 bases, with 19 bases left in between. Germline assignment: CDR1 MNHNY and CDR2 SVGAGI (reference sequence). The CDR3 protein is CASSPLAGEFGNQPQHF. CDR3 in DNA: TGTGCCAGCAGTCCCCTTGCGGGGGAGTTCGGCAATCAGCCCCAGCATTTT.

This chain uses TRBV27 with TRBJ2-1, with TRBD2 identical over 9 bases. Unmatched junction bases numbered 8, after V lost 1 base and J lost 7 bases. Germline V gene sequence: CDR1 MNHEY, CDR2 SMNVEV (reference sequence). The CDR3 has 16 amino acids. The CDR3 spells CASSLLGTSGSNEQFF. The DNA of the CDR3 is TGTGCCAGCAGTTTATTAGGAACTAGCGGGTCGAATGAGCAGTTCTTC.

The rearrangement joins TRBV6-6 to TRBJ1-5; 11 bases are shared with TRBD1. The germline CDR1 and CDR2 sequences are MNHNY and SVGAGI (reference sequence). Unmatched junction bases numbered 4, after V lost 4 bases and J lost 5 bases. CDR3 length equals 15 residues. The CDR3 sequence: CASSSADRGHQPQHF. The CDR3 DNA follows: TGTGCCAGCAGTTCCGCGGACAGGGGGCATCAGCCCCAGCATTTT.

The chain uses TRBV19 and TRBJ1-6; 7 nucleotides align to TRBD1. Germline lookup yields CDR1 LNHDA and CDR2 SQIVND (reference sequence). This CDR3 comprises 15 residues. V lost 5 bases, J lost 8 bases, and 9 bases stayed unmatched. The CDR3 coding sequence is TGTGCCAGTAGTTCCCGTCGGACAGGTTATTCACCCCTCCACTTT. Translation: CASSSRRTGYSPLHF.

This chain joins TRBV5-1 and TRBJ2-2; 10 bases line up with TRBD2. The germline gives CDR1 SGHRS, CDR2 YFSETQ. The CDR3 extends over 16 amino acids. Trimming took 4 bases from V and 1 from J; bases not matched to a gene: 4. CDR3: CASSLTSGMNTGELFF. The CDR3 coding sequence is TGCGCCAGCAGCCTTACTAGCGGGATGAACACCGGGGAGCTGTTTTTT.

The chain is built from TRBV5-6 and TRBJ2-7; D perhaps matches TRBD2 (6 bases). CDR3 length: 15 amino acids. Germline V gene sequence: CDR1 SGHDT, CDR2 YYEEEE. Between the trimmed V and J ends, which lost 2 bases and 2 bases, there was a span of 14 bases. CDR3 sequence reads: CASSFRRGEAYEQYF. The DNA for the CDR3 is TGTGCCAGCAGCTTCAGACGCGGGGAGGCCTACGAGCAGTACTTC.

This clone was seen a single time. This sequence joins TRBV5-1 and TRBJ2-2; the match to TRBD1 covers 7 bases. V lost 3 bases to trimming and J lost 4 bases; unmatched junction nucleotides: 9. CDR1 SGHRS and CDR2 YFSETQ come from the germline V gene. This CDR3 is built from 16 residues. The CDR3, as DNA: TGCGCCAGCAGCTCCCCCACAGGGGTCGGCACCGGGGAGCTGTTTTTT. Encoded protein: CASSSPTGVGTGELFF.

The chain employs TRBV2 and TRBJ2-7, with 10 bases lining up with TRBD1. In germline, CDR1 is SNHLY, CDR2 FYNNEI. The CDR3 has 14 amino acids. With 5 bases clipped from V and 2 bases from J, the junction kept 3 bases outside the gene matches. CDR3 nucleotides: TGTGCCAGCAGTTGGGACAGGGGAACCTACGAGCAGTACTTC. This translates into CASSWDRGTYEQYF.

The rearrangement links TRBV4-1 to TRBJ1-1, with D perhaps matching TRBD1 (5 bases). Per germline, CDR1 MGHRA and CDR2 YSYEKL. This CDR3 spans 17 amino acids. The V and J ends lost 3 bases and 1 base respectively, with 18 bases between them. CDR3 residues: CASSHLRGLPANTEAFF. The CDR3 DNA is TGCGCCAGCAGCCACCTCCGGGGACTCCCAGCGAACACTGAAGCTTTCTTT.

The chain joins TRBV7-2 to TRBJ2-7, with D possibly matching TRBD1 (5 bases). CDR3 length: 15 residues. The germline gives CDR1 SGHTA, CDR2 FQGNSA. V lost 4 bases to trimming and J lost 4 bases, with 17 bases between them. CDR3 nucleotide sequence: TGTGCCAGCAGCTGGGGCTCAGGGAATACGTACGAGCAGTACTTC. This encodes CASSWGSGNTYEQYF. The variable domain in full, with the rest retrieved from reference TRBV7-2 and TRBJ2-7, is GAGVSQSPSNKVTEKGKDVELRCDPISGHTALYWYRQSLGQGLEFLIYFQGNSAPDKSGLPSDRFSAERTGGSVSTLTIQRTQQEDSAVYLCASSWGSGNTYEQYFGPGTRLTVT.

V and J are TRBV5-1 and TRBJ2-5; 10 bases align to TRBD2. Unmatched junction bases numbered 4, after V lost 3 bases and J lost 2 bases. Germline V gene data show CDR1 as SGHRS and CDR2 as YFSETQ. The CDR3 is 15 amino acids. The CDR3 loop reads CASSYGTSAQETQYF. In DNA form, the CDR3 reads TGCGCCAGCAGCTACGGGACTAGCGCGCAAGAGACCCAGTACTTC.

This clone was detected a few times. The chain recombines TRBV6-1 with TRBJ1-2; 7 nucleotides align to TRBD1. In germline, CDR1 is MNHNS, CDR2 SASEGT. The trim removed 1 base at V and 6 bases at J, leaving 5 bases unmatched. The CDR3 is 14 amino acids. The CDR3 spells CASSEVDRENGYTF. The CDR3 bases are TGTGCCAGCAGTGAAGTTGACAGGGAGAATGGCTACACCTTC.

V gene TRBV5-4 combines with J gene TRBJ2-2; 11 bases line up with TRBD2. Germline CDR1 reads SGHNT; CDR2 reads YYREEE (reference sequence). V lost 2 bases to trimming and J lost 0 bases; unmatched junction nucleotides: 3. The CDR3 totals 17 residues. This CDR3 is CASSLSSGGANTGELFF. The CDR3 region has the DNA TGTGCCAGCAGCTTAAGTAGCGGGGGGGCGAACACCGGGGAGCTGTTTTTT.

In its sample, this clone was seen once. The chain carries TRBV7-9 and TRBJ1-6; possibly TRBD1 for D (6 bases). In germline, CDR1 is SEHNR, CDR2 FQNEAQ (reference sequence). V shed 1 base and J shed 6 bases, with 13 bases lying between them. The CDR3 loop spans 16 amino acids. In DNA, the CDR3 is TGTGCCAGCAGCTTAGAGGGGGTGGGGAGTAATTCACCCCTCCACTTT. Translating it yields CASSLEGVGSNSPLHF.

This clone is a singleton in its sample. The rearrangement joins TRBV4-1 to TRBJ2-4, with D possibly matching TRBD1 (6 bases). The V gene lost 3 bases and the J gene lost 8 bases, with 14 bases spanning the gap. Germline CDR1 reads MGHRA; CDR2 reads YSYEKL. The CDR3 length is 14 residues. As DNA, the CDR3 is TGCGCCAGCAGCCAGGTACAGGGCGAGGACATTCAGTACTTC. The encoded protein is CASSQVQGEDIQYF.

The V call is TRBV19, the J call TRBJ1-2; TRBD1 agrees at 7 bases. Germline CDR1 is LNHDA and CDR2 is SQIVND (reference sequence). The CDR3 covers 14 residues. V shed 3 bases, J shed 4 bases, and the junction held 5 bases outside the gene matches. CDR3 protein: CASSIGTAVYGYTF. In DNA, the CDR3 is TGTGCCAGTAGTATCGGGACAGCCGTCTATGGCTACACCTTC.

The J gene is TRBJ1-5, the V gene TRBV2; TRBD1 matches 7 bases. Germline V gives CDR1 SNHLY, CDR2 FYNNEI. After removal of 5 bases from V and 4 bases from J, the junction contained 5 bases not matched to a gene. CDR3 length equals 14 residues. CDR3 protein: CASSLGQRNQPQHF. DNA of the CDR3: TGTGCCAGCAGTTTGGGACAGAGAAATCAGCCCCAGCATTTT.

V gene TRBV7-3 combines with J gene TRBJ1-1; 8 bases match TRBD1. Germline loops: CDR1 SGHTA, CDR2 FQGTGA. This CDR3 has 14 residues. The trim removed 4 bases at V and 5 bases at J, leaving 6 bases unmatched. The CDR3 loop reads CASSSDRGGTEAFF. The CDR3 DNA is TGTGCCAGCAGCTCCGACAGGGGCGGGACTGAAGCTTTCTTT.

This chain uses TRBV19 with TRBJ1-5, with TRBD1 matching over 7 bases. Germline assignment: CDR1 LNHDA and CDR2 SQIVND (reference sequence). The CDR3 spans 15 residues. Trimming at V came to 5 bases and at J to 3 bases, leaving 7 bases not matched to a gene. The CDR3 sequence is CASSGDSSYNQPQHF. Here the CDR3 DNA reads TGTGCCAGTAGTGGGGACAGCTCGTACAATCAGCCCCAGCATTTT.

Concerning this clone itself: The same CDR3 arises from other DNA sequences in this sample as well. The J gene is TRBJ2-7, the V gene TRBV28; D not certain. The V and J ends lost 7 bases and 4 bases respectively, with 8 bases between them. Germline V gives CDR1 MDHEN, CDR2 SYDVKM. This CDR3 is built from 11 residues. DNA for the CDR3: TGTGCCAGCACCTCCCTATACGAGCAGTACTTC. It is translated as CASTSLYEQYF. The complete variable domain, with remaining parts taken from reference TRBV28 and TRBJ2-7, reads DVKVTQSSRYLVKRTGEKVFLECVQDMDHENMFWYRQDPGLGLRLIYFSYDVKMKEKGDIPEGYSVSREKKERFSLILESASTNQTSMYLCASTSLYEQYFGPGTRLTVT.

The sample holds a few counts of this clone. This sequence joins TRBV6-6 and TRBJ1-1, with 7 positions matching TRBD1. V was clipped by 0 bases and J by 0 bases; unmatched bases: 1. The CDR3 totals 15 residues. In germline, CDR1 is MNHNY, CDR2 SVGAGI (reference sequence). The CDR3: CASSYSGGLNTEAFF. For the CDR3, the DNA is TGTGCCAGCAGTTACTCAGGGGGCTTGAACACTGAAGCTTTCTTT.